The 5 T cell receptor beta chains below all came from one sample that was sequenced in a study of blood T cell repertoires in COVID-19. Profiled with immunoSEQ multiplex PCR; TCRdb holds only in-frame clones, not every one. The table records fewer than 20,000 clones, roughly 85% of them present only once. The material sequenced was peripheral blood. These receptors were obtained from a human donor in a cohort sampled during active COVID-19.

This chain uses TRBV6-1 with TRBJ1-1; no clear D gene. The CDR3 has 13 amino acids. From germline, CDR1 is MNHNS and CDR2 SASEGT. The ends were cut back, 3 bases at V and 1 base at J, with 6 bases in the middle. The CDR3 loop is CASSDPGNTEAFF. CDR3 in DNA: TGTGCCAGCAGTGACCCAGGGAACACTGAAGCTTTCTTT.

The gene calls are TRBV6-5 and TRBJ2-7; 7 nucleotides agree with TRBD2. Trimming took 4 bases from V and 4 from J; bases not matched to a gene: 13. The CDR3 loop spans 16 amino acids. From germline, CDR1 is MNHEY and CDR2 SVGAGI. The CDR3 DNA follows: TGTGCCAGCAGTTTTATCCGTGGCGGGGGAGTATACGAGCAGTACTTC. Encoded protein: CASSFIRGGGVYEQYF.

This clone was seen a single time. V usage is TRBV3-1 (or the pseudogene TRBV3-2) and J usage is TRBJ1-1; 7 nucleotides agree with TRBD1. CDR1 and CDR2 from the germline V gene are LGHDT and YNNKEL (reference sequence). With 4 bases clipped from V and 4 bases from J, the junction kept 6 bases outside the gene matches. The CDR3 totals 14 residues. CDR3 protein: CASSRKGDSTEAFF. In DNA form, the CDR3 reads TGTGCCAGCAGCCGAAAGGGGGACAGCACTGAAGCTTTCTTT.

The V and J genes are TRBV25-1 and TRBJ2-1; TRBD1 matches 7 bases. The J segment lost 2 bases and the V segment lost 6 bases, leaving 7 bases of the junction unmatched. The germline CDR1 and CDR2 sequences are MGHDK and SYGVNS. This CDR3 has 15 amino acids. CDR3 protein: CASRPATGTYNEQFF. The CDR3 region has the DNA TGTGCCAGCAGGCCAGCGACAGGGACCTACAATGAGCAGTTCTTC.

The chain links TRBV19 to TRBJ2-7; tentative D call: TRBD1 (6 bases). Germline V CDR1 and CDR2: LNHDA, SQIVND (reference sequence). V lost 4 bases to trimming and J lost 5 bases, with 12 bases between them. The CDR3 is 13 residues long. CDR3 region: CASSSRGKDEQYF. As DNA, the CDR3 is TGTGCCAGTAGTAGCAGGGGAAAGGACGAGCAGTACTTC.